The sequence of this TCR beta chain was determined in a study of blood T cells in healthy people across ages. Trimming cost V 4 bases and J 3 bases, with 13 bases left between them. This CDR3 has 14 amino acids. Germline CDR1 and CDR2: SGHRS and YFSETQ. It was with a sample-barcoded 5' primer and a J-beta primer mix that a second PCR of about 7 to 12 cycles was run. TCRdb independently ran MiXCR on the 5' RACE reads; one entry per CDR3 protein. The sample carries about 590,000 distinct CDR3 sequences, about 30% recorded once. The chain employs TRBV5-1 and TRBJ1-1; D is ambiguous. The TCR sequence derives from a woman at least 80 years old in good health. The sample consisted of blood. DNA of the CDR3: TGCGCCAGCAGCGGGAGACGTGGGGACACTGAAGCTTTCTTT. Translating it yields CASSGRRGDTEAFF.